This T cell receptor beta chain was recovered during a study of cytomegalovirus exposure and HLA in healthy donors. V lost 2 bases to trimming and J lost 10 bases, with 13 bases between them. The CDR3 loop spans 13 amino acids. From germline, CDR1 is SGDLS and CDR2 YYNGEE. Study-wide results and limits: Cytomegalovirus association was assigned to about 150 TCR beta chains. CMV serostatus stood as the only immune exposure information on hand.

Amplification used 60 Vbeta primers and 13 Jbeta primers. The protocol was immunoSEQ multiplex PCR, while the TCRdb copy is restricted to in-frame clones and leaves out a portion. Among about 130,000 clones listed, roughly 74% were seen once. Points on this clone: Its antigen is unidentified.

The sample comprised PBMCs. This TCR came from a woman between 50 and 59 years old in good health and CMV-seropositive. The V call is TRBV9, the J call TRBJ2-1; no firm D call. This CDR3 is CASSVPNAEEQFF. The CDR3 DNA reads TGTGCCAGCAGCGTCCCCAACGCGGAGGAGCAGTTCTTC.